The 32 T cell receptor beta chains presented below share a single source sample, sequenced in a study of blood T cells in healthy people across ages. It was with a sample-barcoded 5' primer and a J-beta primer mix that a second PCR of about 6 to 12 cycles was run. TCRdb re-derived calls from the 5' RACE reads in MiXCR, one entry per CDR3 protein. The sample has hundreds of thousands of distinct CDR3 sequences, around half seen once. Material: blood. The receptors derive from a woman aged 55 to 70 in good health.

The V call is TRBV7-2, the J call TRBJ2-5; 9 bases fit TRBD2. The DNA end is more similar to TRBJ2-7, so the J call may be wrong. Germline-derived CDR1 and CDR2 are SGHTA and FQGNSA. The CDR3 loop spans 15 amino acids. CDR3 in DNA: TGTGCCAGCAGCTTAATCGCGGGAGGGCTGCTCGAGCAGTACTTC. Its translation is CASSLIAGGLLEQYF.

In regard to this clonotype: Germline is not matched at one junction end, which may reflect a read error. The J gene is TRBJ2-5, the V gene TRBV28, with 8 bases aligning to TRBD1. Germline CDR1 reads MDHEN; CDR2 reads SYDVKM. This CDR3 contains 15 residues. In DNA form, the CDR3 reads TGTACCAGCAGCTTACCAACAGGGGGCCAAGAGACCCAGTACTTC. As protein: CTSSLPTGGQETQYF.

The CDR3 loop reads CASSVDRGAGELFF. The CDR3, as DNA: TGTGCCAGCAGCGTTGACAGGGGGGCCGGGGAGCTGTTTTTT. This sequence joins TRBV7-2 and TRBJ2-2; 9 positions agree with TRBD1. Germline CDR1 and CDR2: SGHTA and FQGNSA. This CDR3 contains 14 residues. V dropped 5 bases and J dropped 6; count of bases not matched to a gene: 4.

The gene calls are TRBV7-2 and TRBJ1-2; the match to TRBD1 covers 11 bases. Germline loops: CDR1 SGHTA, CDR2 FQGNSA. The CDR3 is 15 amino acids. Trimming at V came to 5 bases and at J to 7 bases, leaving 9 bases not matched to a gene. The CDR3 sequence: CASSRLGTGGSGYTF. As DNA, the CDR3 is TGTGCCAGCAGCCGACTCGGGACAGGGGGTTCTGGCTACACCTTC.

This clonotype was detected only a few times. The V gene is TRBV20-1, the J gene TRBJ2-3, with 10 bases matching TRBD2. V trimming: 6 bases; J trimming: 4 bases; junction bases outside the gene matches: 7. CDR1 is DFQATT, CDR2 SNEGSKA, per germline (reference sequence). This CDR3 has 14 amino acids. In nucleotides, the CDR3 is TGCAGTGCCCCTAGCGGGAGTGGGGCAGATACGCAGTATTTT. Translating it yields CSAPSGSGADTQYF.

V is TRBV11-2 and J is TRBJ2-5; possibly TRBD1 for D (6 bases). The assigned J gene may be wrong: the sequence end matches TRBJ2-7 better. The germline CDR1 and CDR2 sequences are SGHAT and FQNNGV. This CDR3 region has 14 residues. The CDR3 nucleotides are TGTGCCAGCAGCTTAGAACTGGGACATTACGAGCAGTACTTC. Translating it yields CASSLELGHYEQYF.

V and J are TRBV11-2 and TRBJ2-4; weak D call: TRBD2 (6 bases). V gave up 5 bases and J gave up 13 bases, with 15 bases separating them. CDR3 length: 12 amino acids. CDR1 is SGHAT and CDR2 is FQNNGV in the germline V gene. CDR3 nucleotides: TGTGCCAGCAGCCTTGGACGGGAGTGGCAGTACTTC. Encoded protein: CASSLGREWQYF.

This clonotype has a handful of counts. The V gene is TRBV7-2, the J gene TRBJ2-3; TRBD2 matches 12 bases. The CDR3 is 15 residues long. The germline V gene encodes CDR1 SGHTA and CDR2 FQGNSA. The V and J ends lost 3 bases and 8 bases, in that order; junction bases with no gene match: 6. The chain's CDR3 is CASSLSASGRGTQYF. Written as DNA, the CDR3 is TGTGCCAGCAGCTTGAGTGCTAGCGGGAGGGGTACGCAGTATTTT.

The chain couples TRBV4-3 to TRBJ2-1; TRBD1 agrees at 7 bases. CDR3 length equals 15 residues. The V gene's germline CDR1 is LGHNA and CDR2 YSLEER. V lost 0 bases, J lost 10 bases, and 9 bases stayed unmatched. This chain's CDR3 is CASSQDKGAGGEQFF. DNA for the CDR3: TGCGCCAGCAGCCAAGATAAGGGGGCAGGCGGGGAGCAGTTCTTC.

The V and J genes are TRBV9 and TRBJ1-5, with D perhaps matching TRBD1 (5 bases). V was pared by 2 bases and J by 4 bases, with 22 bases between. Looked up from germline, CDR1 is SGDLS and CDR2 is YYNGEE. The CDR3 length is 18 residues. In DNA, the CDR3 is TGTGCCAGCAGCGTCATTAGGGAGACAGACCCTTTTAATCAGCCCCAGCATTTT. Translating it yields CASSVIRETDPFNQPQHF.

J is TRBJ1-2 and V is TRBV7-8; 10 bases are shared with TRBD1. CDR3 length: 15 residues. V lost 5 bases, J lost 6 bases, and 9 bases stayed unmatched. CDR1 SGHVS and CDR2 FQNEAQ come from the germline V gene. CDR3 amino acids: CASSPGTGAIHGYTF. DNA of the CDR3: TGTGCCAGCAGCCCAGGGACAGGGGCCATTCATGGCTACACCTTC.

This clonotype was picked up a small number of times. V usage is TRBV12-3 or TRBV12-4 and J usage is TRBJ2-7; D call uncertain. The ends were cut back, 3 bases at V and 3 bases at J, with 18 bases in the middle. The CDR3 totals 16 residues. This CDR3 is CASSFPQQALRYEQYF. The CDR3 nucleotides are TGTGCCAGCAGTTTCCCCCAGCAGGCACTACGCTACGAGCAGTACTTC.

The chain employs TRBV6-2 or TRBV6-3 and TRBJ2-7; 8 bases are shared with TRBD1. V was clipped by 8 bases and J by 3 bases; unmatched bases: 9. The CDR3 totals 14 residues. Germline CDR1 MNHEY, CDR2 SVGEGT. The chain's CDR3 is CASQRGTGSYEQYF. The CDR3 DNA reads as TGTGCCAGCCAACGCGGGACAGGTAGCTACGAGCAGTACTTC.

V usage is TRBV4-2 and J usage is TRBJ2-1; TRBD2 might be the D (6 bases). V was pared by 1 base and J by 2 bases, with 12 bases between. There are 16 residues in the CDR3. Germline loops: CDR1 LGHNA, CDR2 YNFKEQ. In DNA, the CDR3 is TGTGCCAGCAGCCAAGCGGGGCGGGATGCCTACAATGAGCAGTTCTTC. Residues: CASSQAGRDAYNEQFF.

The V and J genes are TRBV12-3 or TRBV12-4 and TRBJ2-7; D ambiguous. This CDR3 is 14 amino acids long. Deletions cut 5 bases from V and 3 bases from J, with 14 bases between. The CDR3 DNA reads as TGTGCCAGCAGTCCCTTGACCAGCTTCTACGAGCAGTACTTC. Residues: CASSPLTSFYEQYF.

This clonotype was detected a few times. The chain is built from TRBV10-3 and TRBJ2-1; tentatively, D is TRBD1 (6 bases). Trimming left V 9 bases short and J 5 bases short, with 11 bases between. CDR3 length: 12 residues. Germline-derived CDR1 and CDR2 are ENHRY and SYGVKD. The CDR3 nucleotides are TGTGCCATACGCCGGGACAACAATGAGCAGTTCTTC. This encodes CAIRRDNNEQFF.

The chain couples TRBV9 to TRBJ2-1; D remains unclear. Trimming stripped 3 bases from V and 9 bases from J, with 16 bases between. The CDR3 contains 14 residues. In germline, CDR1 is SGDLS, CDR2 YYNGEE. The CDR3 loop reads CASSGDYDLCEQFF. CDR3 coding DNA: TGTGCCAGCAGCGGGGATTACGACCTGTGTGAGCAGTTCTTC. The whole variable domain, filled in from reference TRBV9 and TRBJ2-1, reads DSGVTQTPKHLITATGQRVTLRCSPRSGDLSVYWYQQSLDQGLQFLIQYYNGEERAKGNILERFSAQQFPDLHSELNLSSLELGDSALYFCASSGDYDLCEQFFGPGTRLTVL.

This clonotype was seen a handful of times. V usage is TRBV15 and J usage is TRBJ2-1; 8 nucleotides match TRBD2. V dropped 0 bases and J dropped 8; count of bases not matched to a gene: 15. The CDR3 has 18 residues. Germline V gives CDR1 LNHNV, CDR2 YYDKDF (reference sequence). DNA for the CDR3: TGTGCCACCAGCAGAGATGCGACTAGCGTACCGGTTTTTCATGAGCAGTTCTTC. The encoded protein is CATSRDATSVPVFHEQFF. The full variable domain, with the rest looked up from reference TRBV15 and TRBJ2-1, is DAMVIQNPRYQVTQFGKPVTLSCSQTLNHNVMYWYQQKSSQAPKLLFHYYDKDFNNEADTPDNFQSRRPNTSFCFLDIRSPGLGDTAMYLCATSRDATSVPVFHEQFFGPGTRLTVL.

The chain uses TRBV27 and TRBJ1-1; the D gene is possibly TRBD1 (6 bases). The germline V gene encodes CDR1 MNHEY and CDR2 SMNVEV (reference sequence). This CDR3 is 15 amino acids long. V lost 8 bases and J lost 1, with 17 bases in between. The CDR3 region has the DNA TGTGCCAGCCGTGGGTCCCAGGGGTGGAACACTGAAGCTTTCTTT. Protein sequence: CASRGSQGWNTEAFF.

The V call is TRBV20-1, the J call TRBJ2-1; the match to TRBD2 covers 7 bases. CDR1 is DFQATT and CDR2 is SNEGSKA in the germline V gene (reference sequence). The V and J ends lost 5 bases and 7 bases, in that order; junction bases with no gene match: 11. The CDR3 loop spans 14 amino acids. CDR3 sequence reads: CSAARSSGPNEQFF. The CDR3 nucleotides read TGCAGTGCTGCACGATCTAGCGGTCCAAATGAGCAGTTCTTC.

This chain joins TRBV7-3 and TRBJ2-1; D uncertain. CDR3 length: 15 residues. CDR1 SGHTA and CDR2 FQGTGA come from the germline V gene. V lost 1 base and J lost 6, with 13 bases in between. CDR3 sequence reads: CASSLMGVAGNEQFF. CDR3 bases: TGTGCCAGCAGCTTAATGGGCGTCGCTGGCAATGAGCAGTTCTTC.

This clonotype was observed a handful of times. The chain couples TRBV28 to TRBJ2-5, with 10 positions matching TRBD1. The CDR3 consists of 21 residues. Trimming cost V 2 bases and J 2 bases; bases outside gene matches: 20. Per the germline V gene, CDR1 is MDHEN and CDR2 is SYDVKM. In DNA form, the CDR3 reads TGTGCCAGCAGTTTACAAGGATTTTTGTGGGGACAGGGGAGGGGTCAAGAGACCCAGTACTTC. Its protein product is CASSLQGFLWGQGRGQETQYF.

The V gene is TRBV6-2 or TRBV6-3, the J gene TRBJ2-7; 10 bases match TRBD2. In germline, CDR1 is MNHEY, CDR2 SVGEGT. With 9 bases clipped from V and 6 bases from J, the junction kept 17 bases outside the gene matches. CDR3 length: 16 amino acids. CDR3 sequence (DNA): TGTGCCAGTTGTCCCCCCCCACTAGCGGGACGTCGCGAGCAGTACTTC. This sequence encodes CASCPPPLAGRREQYF.

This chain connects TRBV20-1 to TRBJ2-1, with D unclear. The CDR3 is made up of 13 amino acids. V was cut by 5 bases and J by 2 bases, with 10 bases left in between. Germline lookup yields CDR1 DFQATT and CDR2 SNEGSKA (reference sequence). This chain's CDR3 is CSAVAFAYNEQFF. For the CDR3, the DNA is TGCAGTGCTGTAGCTTTCGCCTACAATGAGCAGTTCTTC.

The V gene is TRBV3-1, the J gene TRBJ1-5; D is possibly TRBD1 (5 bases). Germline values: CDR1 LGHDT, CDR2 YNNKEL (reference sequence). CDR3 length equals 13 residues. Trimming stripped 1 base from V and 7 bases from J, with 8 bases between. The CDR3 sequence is CASSQGRGQPQHF. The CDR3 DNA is TGTGCCAGCAGCCAAGGTAGGGGCCAGCCCCAGCATTTT.

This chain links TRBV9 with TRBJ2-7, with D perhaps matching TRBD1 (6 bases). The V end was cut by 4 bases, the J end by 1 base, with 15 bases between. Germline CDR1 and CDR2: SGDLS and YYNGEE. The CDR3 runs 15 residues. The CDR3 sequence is CASSLRDIVSYEQYF. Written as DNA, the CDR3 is TGTGCCAGCAGCCTTCGGGACATCGTATCCTACGAGCAGTACTTC.

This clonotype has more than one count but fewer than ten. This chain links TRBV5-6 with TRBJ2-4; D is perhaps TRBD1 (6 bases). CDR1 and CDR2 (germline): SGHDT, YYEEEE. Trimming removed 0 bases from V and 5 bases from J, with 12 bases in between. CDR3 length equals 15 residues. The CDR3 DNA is TGTGCCAGCAGCTTGGTGGACAGAGCGGAAAACATTCAGTACTTC. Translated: CASSLVDRAENIQYF.

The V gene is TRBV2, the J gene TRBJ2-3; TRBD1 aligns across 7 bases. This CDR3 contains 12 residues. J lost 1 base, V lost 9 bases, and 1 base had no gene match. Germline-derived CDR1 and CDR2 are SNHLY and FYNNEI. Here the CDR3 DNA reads TGTGCCAGTGGGACAGGCACAGATACGCAGTATTTT. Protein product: CASGTGTDTQYF.

Written as DNA, the CDR3 is TGTGCCAGCAGCTTAGCAACCTCCTCTGAAGCTTTCTTT. Encoded protein: CASSLATSSEAFF. The rearrangement uses TRBV7-2 and TRBJ1-1; D gene uncertain. This CDR3 is built from 13 residues. The germline CDR1 and CDR2 sequences are SGHTA and FQGNSA. The V end lost 0 bases, the J end lost 6 bases, and 8 bases lay between the germline ends.

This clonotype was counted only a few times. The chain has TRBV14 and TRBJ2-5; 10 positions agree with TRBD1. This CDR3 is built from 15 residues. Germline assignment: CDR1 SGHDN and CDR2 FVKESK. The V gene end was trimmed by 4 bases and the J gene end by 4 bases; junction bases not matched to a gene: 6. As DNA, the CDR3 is TGTGCCAGCAGCCTTCCGGGACAGGGGAGAGAGACCCAGTACTTC. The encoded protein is CASSLPGQGRETQYF. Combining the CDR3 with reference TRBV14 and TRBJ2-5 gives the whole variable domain EAGVTQFPSHSVIEKGQTVTLRCDPISGHDNLYWYRRVMGKEIKFLLHFVKESKQDESGMPNNRFLAERTGGTYSTLKVQPAELEDSGVYFCASSLPGQGRETQYFGPGTRLLVL.

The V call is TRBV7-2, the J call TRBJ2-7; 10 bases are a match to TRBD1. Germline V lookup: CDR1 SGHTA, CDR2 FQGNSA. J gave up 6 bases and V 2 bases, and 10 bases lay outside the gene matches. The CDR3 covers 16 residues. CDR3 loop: CASSLLGQGIGGEQYF. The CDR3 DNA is TGTGCCAGCAGCTTACTGGGACAGGGGATAGGGGGCGAGCAGTACTTC.

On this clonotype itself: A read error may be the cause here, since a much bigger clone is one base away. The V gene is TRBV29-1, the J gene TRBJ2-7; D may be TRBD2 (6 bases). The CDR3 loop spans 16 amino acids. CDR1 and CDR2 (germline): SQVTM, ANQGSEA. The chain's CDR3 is CSVAGDSSGSVYERYF. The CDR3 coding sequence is TGCAGCGTTGCGGGGGACTCCTCAGGGAGTGTTTACGAGCGGTACTTC.